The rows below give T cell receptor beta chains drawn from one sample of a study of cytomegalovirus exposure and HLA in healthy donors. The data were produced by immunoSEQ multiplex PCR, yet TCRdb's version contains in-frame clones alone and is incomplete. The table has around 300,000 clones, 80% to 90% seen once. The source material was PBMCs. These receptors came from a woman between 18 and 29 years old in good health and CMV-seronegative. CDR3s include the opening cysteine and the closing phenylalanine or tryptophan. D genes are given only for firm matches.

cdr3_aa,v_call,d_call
CASSLDRGAYEQYF,TRBV7-8,TRBD1
CASRFTGGKDEQYF,TRBV19,TRBD1
CASSDGGKNEQFF,TRBV10-1,TRBD2
CAWKQGARVYGYTF,TRBV30,TRBD1
CASTLGGASNQPQHF,TRBV21-1,.
CASSFLAGGDQQFF,TRBV27,TRBD2
CASSSNGHRGFNSPLHF,TRBV5-1,TRBD1
CASSAGQGSYEQYF,TRBV19,TRBD1
CASSPQGLSNQPQHF,TRBV6-5,.
CASSFDRGLYNEQFF,TRBV5-5,TRBD1
CASGLSSGNTIYF,TRBV10-3,.
CASSGLTGGSDTQYF,TRBV2,TRBD1
CASSLPGLATQYF,TRBV11-2,TRBD2
CASSYITGGNQPQHF,TRBV6-6,TRBD1
CASSLAGSQQQYF,TRBV7-8,.
CASSLLYRGQSEQYF,TRBV27,TRBD1
CASSFGLEETQYF,TRBV13,.
CASSLSTSGGGQETQYF,TRBV5-1,TRBD2
CASGQYYEQYF,TRBV2,.
CASSYSGTANQPQHF,TRBV6-5,TRBD1
CASSVRRSQETQYF,TRBV2,.
CASSNRGGGWSTEAFF,TRBV7-9,.
CASSQVVSGGVEVGYTF,TRBV4-1,.
CASSDLLAGVSGWSYEQYF,TRBV6-1,TRBD2
CASSLGQGAPGNTIYF,TRBV5-6,TRBD1
CASSLNRGGALSTDTQYF,TRBV5-1,TRBD2
CASSPNRGSTEAFF,TRBV7-3,TRBD1
CASSQAWTDTQYF,TRBV4-2,.
CASSEGTSTDTQYF,TRBV10-1,.
CASSLGLATSYEQYF,TRBV7-2,TRBD2
CASSFLDSHTEAFF,TRBV27,.
CSSRERGKLFF,TRBV7-9,.
CASGTGGSYNEQFF,TRBV2,TRBD1
CASSPPGRGYTF,TRBV28,.
CASSASGGAGGADIQYF,TRBV9,TRBD2
CASGRSGAYEQYF,TRBV6-1,.
CASSTHSPGHLNTEAFF,TRBV12-5,.
CASSLETVKEKLFF,TRBV5-1,.
CASSDITGSGNTIYF,TRBV19,.
CASSTPGQKNSSYEQYF,TRBV7-9,TRBD1
CASNPAGWNTGELFF,TRBV9,.
CASSPGLQPNYGYTF,TRBV18,.
CASSKRTGQPLFYGYTF,TRBV18,TRBD1
CASSVAGGPTDTQYF,TRBV9,TRBD1
CASRPPEGQGWEQYF,TRBV7-9,TRBD1
CAWSAYRDGTDTQYF,TRBV30,.
CASSLATADTQYF,TRBV5-1,.
CASSGTGLAEAFF,TRBV2,TRBD1
CAGSVGGSSYEQYF,TRBV30,TRBD2
CASTPGGGPGEQYF,TRBV6-5,TRBD2
CASSPQGQIYEQYF,TRBV18,TRBD1
CASSQDRGGLGNIQYF,TRBV4-1,TRBD2
CASSLRQGRAFF,TRBV19,TRBD1
CASSQDWGSAGGLGEQYF,TRBV4-1,TRBD1
CASSQYRGSYEQYF,TRBV7-2,TRBD1
CASSPERFEQYF,TRBV6-5,.
CASSRKGVHTGELFF,TRBV5-6,.